These 13 T cell receptor beta chains were all obtained from the same sample, sequenced in a study of blood T cell repertoires in COVID-19. The protocol was immunoSEQ multiplex PCR, while the TCRdb copy is restricted to in-frame clones and leaves out a portion. The table has some 200,000 clones, 85% seen once. The sample comprised peripheral blood. These TCRs come from a woman in her fifties or sixties with acute or convalescent COVID-19.

The chain employs TRBV28 and TRBJ2-5; 7 bases are a match to TRBD1. V dropped 6 bases and J dropped 3; count of bases not matched to a gene: 10. Per the germline V gene, CDR1 is MDHEN and CDR2 is SYDVKM. This CDR3 has 15 residues. The CDR3 spells CASRVLRGREETQYF. CDR3 DNA sequence: TGTGCCAGCAGAGTACTTAGGGGGCGGGAAGAGACCCAGTACTTC. Together with reference TRBV28 and TRBJ2-5, the CDR3 gives the full variable domain: DVKVTQSSRYLVKRTGEKVFLECVQDMDHENMFWYRQDPGLGLRLIYFSYDVKMKEKGDIPEGYSVSREKKERFSLILESASTNQTSMYLCASRVLRGREETQYFGPGTRLLVL.

This clone was seen only a few times. V usage is TRBV7-9 and J usage is TRBJ2-3; 10 bases line up with TRBD2. The germline CDR1 and CDR2 sequences are SEHNR and FQNEAQ (reference sequence). The CDR3 has 17 residues. V shed 5 bases, J shed 3 bases, and the junction held 11 bases outside the gene matches. The CDR3 region is CASSPSSGSLRTDTQYF. The CDR3 coding sequence is TGTGCCAGCAGCCCATCTAGCGGGAGTCTTAGGACAGATACGCAGTATTTT.

Of note for this clone: Other nucleotide sequences from this sample produce the same CDR3. V gene TRBV19 combines with J gene TRBJ1-1, with D possibly TRBD1 on 5 matching bases. V lost 2 bases to trimming and J lost 3 bases, with 7 bases between them. The germline V gene encodes CDR1 LNHDA and CDR2 SQIVND (reference sequence). The CDR3 is 13 residues long. The CDR3: CASSIWGDTEAFF. CDR3 coding DNA: TGTGCCAGTAGTATATGGGGGGACACTGAAGCTTTCTTT.

The chain recombines TRBV7-8 with TRBJ1-2; 9 bases match TRBD1. Germline values: CDR1 SGHVS, CDR2 FQNEAQ. Trimming at V came to 6 bases and at J to 5 bases, leaving 19 bases not matched to a gene. There are 18 residues in the CDR3. CDR3 nucleotides: TGTGCCAGCAGTCTCACTTCCGGGACAGGGTTTGGGTCTTATGGCTACACCTTC. Protein product: CASSLTSGTGFGSYGYTF.

The V gene is TRBV5-5, the J gene TRBJ2-1, with D possibly matching TRBD2 (5 bases). The germline CDR1 and CDR2 sequences are SGHKS and YYEKEE (reference sequence). CDR3 size: 15 residues. The V and J ends lost 4 bases and 0 bases respectively, with 11 bases between them. The chain's CDR3 is CASSVRDSSYNEQFF. In DNA, the CDR3 is TGTGCCAGCAGCGTCCGGGATAGCTCCTACAATGAGCAGTTCTTC.

The chain links TRBV3-1 (or the pseudogene TRBV3-2) to TRBJ1-5; TRBD1 matches 7 bases. The CDR3 has 14 residues. With 5 bases clipped from V and 4 bases from J, the junction kept 5 bases outside the gene matches. From germline, CDR1 is LGHDT and CDR2 YNNKEL (reference sequence). For the CDR3, the DNA is TGTGCCAGCAGCAACCTACAGGGGAATCAGCCCCAGCATTTT. It yields the protein CASSNLQGNQPQHF.

This chain uses TRBV15 with TRBJ2-3; 7 bases map to TRBD2. With 5 bases clipped from V and 6 bases from J, the junction kept 11 bases outside the gene matches. The CDR3 loop spans 15 amino acids. CDR1 is LNHNV and CDR2 is YYDKDF in the germline V gene (reference sequence). CDR3 sequence (DNA): TGTGCCACCAGCGAGGGAGGGAGTAGGAGTGATACGCAGTATTTT. Its translation: CATSEGGSRSDTQYF.

The chain joins TRBV5-1 to TRBJ2-2, with TRBD2 identical over 12 bases. This CDR3 is 17 amino acids long. The germline V gene has CDR1 SGHRS and CDR2 YFSETQ. V trimming: 7 bases; J trimming: 1 base; junction bases outside the gene matches: 8. The CDR3 region is CASFGTSGPQNTGELFF. Written as DNA, the CDR3 is TGCGCCAGCTTCGGGACTAGCGGGCCCCAGAACACCGGGGAGCTGTTTTTT.

This chain links TRBV28 with TRBJ2-7; the match to TRBD2 covers 8 bases. The CDR3 is 15 amino acids. Germline values: CDR1 MDHEN, CDR2 SYDVKM. V was pared by 5 bases and J by 3 bases, with 9 bases of the junction left unmatched. The CDR3 loop is CASSPGGPVNYEQYF. The CDR3 nucleotides read TGTGCCAGCAGTCCGGGGGGGCCCGTGAACTACGAGCAGTACTTC.

The chain employs TRBV5-4 and TRBJ1-6; 10 bases are a match to TRBD1. Germline CDR1 and CDR2: SGHNT and YYREEE (reference sequence). J was trimmed by 8 bases and V by 1 base; bases with no gene match: 3. The CDR3 has 15 amino acids. The CDR3 DNA is TGTGCCAGCAGCTTGACCGGGACAGGGGATTCACCCCTCCACTTT. Its translation is CASSLTGTGDSPLHF.

The CDR3 DNA reads TGTGCCAGTAGTATAGGCGGGAGTAGGCGTAATGAGCAGTTCTTC. Translating gives CASSIGGSRRNEQFF. This sequence joins TRBV19 and TRBJ2-1, with 7 bases fitting TRBD2. This CDR3 region has 15 residues. From germline, CDR1 is LNHDA and CDR2 SQIVND (reference sequence). J gave up 7 bases and V 1 base, and 7 bases lay outside the gene matches.

This clone was detected a few times. J is TRBJ1-1 and V is TRBV5-1, with 9 nucleotides matching TRBD1. This CDR3 has 15 residues. CDR1 is SGHRS and CDR2 is YFSETQ in the germline V gene. Trimming took 0 bases from V and 6 from J; bases not matched to a gene: 6. The CDR3 bases are TGCGCCAGCAGCTTGGAGGGGACAGGGAGCGCTGAAGCTTTCTTT. It encodes CASSLEGTGSAEAFF.

CDR3 residues: CAISDDLTNEKLFF. The DNA for the CDR3 is TGTGCCATCAGTGATGACTTAACTAATGAAAAACTGTTTTTT. The V gene is TRBV10-3, the J gene TRBJ1-4; D ambiguous. This CDR3 is 14 amino acids long. Trimming shortened V by 3 bases and J by 1 base, and 6 bases separated the two germline ends. Germline V gives CDR1 ENHRY, CDR2 SYGVKD.